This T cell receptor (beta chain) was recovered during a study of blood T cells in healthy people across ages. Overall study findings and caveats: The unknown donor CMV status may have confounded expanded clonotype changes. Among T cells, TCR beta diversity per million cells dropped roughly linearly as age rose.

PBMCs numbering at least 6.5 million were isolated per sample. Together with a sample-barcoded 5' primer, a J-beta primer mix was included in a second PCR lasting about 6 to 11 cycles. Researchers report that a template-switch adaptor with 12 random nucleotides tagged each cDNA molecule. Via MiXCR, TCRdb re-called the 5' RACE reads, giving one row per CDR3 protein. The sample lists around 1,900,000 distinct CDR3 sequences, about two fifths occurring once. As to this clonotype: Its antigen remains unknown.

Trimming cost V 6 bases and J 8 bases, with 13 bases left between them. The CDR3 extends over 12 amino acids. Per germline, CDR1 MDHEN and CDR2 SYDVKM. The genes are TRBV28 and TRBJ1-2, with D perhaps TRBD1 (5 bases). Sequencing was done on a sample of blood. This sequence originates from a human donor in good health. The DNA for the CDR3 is TGTGCCAGCAGGATCGCAGGGAGCGGCTACACCTTC. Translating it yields CASRIAGSGYTF.